These 21 T cell receptor beta chains were all obtained from the same sample, sequenced in a study of Graves' ophthalmopathy and Graves' hyperthyroidism. Amplification from RNA transcripts yielded the TCR beta CDR3 regions. First-round RT-PCR with HTBI primers preceded a second-round multiplex PCR. TCRdb re-called the multiplex PCR reads with MiXCR, one entry per CDR3 protein. This table holds around 1.1 million distinct CDR3 sequences, around a third found once. Sequenced input: peripheral blood or thyroid tissue (not recorded which). Receptors were obtained from an adult man with Graves' hyperthyroidism.

This clonotype occurred once. CDR3 DNA: TGTGCCACCAGCAGGGGACTCTATGGCTACACCTTC. Amino acids: CATSRGLYGYTF. The V gene is TRBV15, the J gene TRBJ1-2; a weak D match, TRBD1 (5 bases). Germline-derived CDR1 and CDR2 are LNHNV and YYDKDF (reference sequence). V lost 3 bases to trimming and J lost 4 bases, with 6 bases between them. The length of the CDR3 is 12 residues.

This clonotype was observed many times. This chain uses TRBV10-2 with TRBJ1-4; D unclear. The V end lost 10 bases, the J end lost 0 bases, and 15 bases lay between the germline ends. The CDR3 runs 15 residues. Germline CDR1 and CDR2: WSHSY and SAAADI. In nucleotides, the CDR3 is TGCGCCACCAGCAGGAGCACAGCAACTAATGAAAAACTGTTTTTT. Its protein product is CATSRSTATNEKLFF.

This clonotype appeared a few times. This sequence joins TRBV19 and TRBJ2-6; 7 positions match TRBD1. V lost 6 bases to trimming and J lost 4 bases; unmatched junction nucleotides: 0. Germline lookup yields CDR1 LNHDA and CDR2 SQIVND (reference sequence). This CDR3 is built from 13 residues. DNA for the CDR3: TGTGCCAGTAGGGGACAGGGGGCCAACGTCCTGACTTTC. The encoded protein is CASRGQGANVLTF.

This clonotype was found a few times. The chain uses TRBV29-1 and TRBJ2-3, with 7 bases fitting TRBD2. Per the germline V gene, CDR1 is SQVTM and CDR2 is ANQGSEA. The CDR3 loop spans 14 amino acids. With V trimmed by 0 bases and J by 5 bases, 5 bases remained unmatched. CDR3 amino acids: CSVEEGRGGDTQYF. CDR3 sequence (DNA): TGCAGCGTTGAAGAGGGGAGGGGTGGAGATACGCAGTATTTT.

CDR3 loop: CATSDPTGLKADTQYF. The CDR3 DNA reads as TGTGCCACCAGTGACCCCACTGGGTTGAAGGCAGATACGCAGTATTTT. The J gene is TRBJ2-3, the V gene TRBV24-1; the D is unclear. Germline CDR1 is KGHDR and CDR2 is SFDVKD. The CDR3 has 16 residues. V was cut by 4 bases and J by 4 bases, with 17 bases left in between.

This chain connects TRBV11-1 to TRBJ1-5; 10 nucleotides line up with TRBD1. The CDR3 length is 14 residues. Germline assignment: CDR1 SGHAT and CDR2 FQDESV (reference sequence). J gave up 11 bases and V 5 bases, and 9 bases lay outside the gene matches. As DNA, the CDR3 is TGTGCCAGCAGCCTTGGGACAGGGGAAGAGACCCAGCATTTT. Translated, it gives CASSLGTGEETQHF.

There are a few counts of this clonotype. The V gene is TRBV7-6, the J gene TRBJ2-5; TRBD1 matches 10 bases. Germline V gives CDR1 SGHVS, CDR2 FNYEAQ. The V and J ends lost 4 bases and 5 bases, in that order; junction bases with no gene match: 16. This CDR3 has 18 amino acids. In DNA form, the CDR3 reads TGTGCCAGCAGCTCGAATCTCCGGGACAGGGGTTGGAAGGAGACCCAGTACTTC. It specifies CASSSNLRDRGWKETQYF.

The CDR3 loop is CATSSHRDRGYGYTF. DNA for the CDR3: TGTGCCACCAGCAGTCACCGGGACAGGGGCTATGGCTACACCTTC. The chain combines TRBV15 with TRBJ1-2; 10 nucleotides agree with TRBD1. Germline trimming cut 3 bases from V and 4 bases from J; bases unmatched to any gene: 5. Germline CDR1 LNHNV, CDR2 YYDKDF (reference sequence). The length of the CDR3 is 15 residues.

In regard to this clonotype: This could be a read error, since a much larger clone is one nucleotide away. The chain links TRBV20-1 to TRBJ1-2; no definite D call. CDR3 size: 14 residues. Germline values: CDR1 DFQATT, CDR2 SNEGSKA (reference sequence). Trimming took 2 bases from V and 4 from J, leaving 14 bases between them. The DNA for the CDR3 is TGCAGTGCTAGAAAACCTTACAGCCCCTATGGCTACACCTTC. This encodes CSARKPYSPYGYTF.

The gene calls are TRBV4-3 and TRBJ1-1; D not resolved. Germline assignment: CDR1 LGHNA and CDR2 YSLEER. This CDR3 comprises 16 residues. V gave up 1 base and J gave up 0 bases, with 12 bases separating them. The CDR3 is CASSQVLGSMNTEAFF. DNA of the CDR3: TGCGCCAGCAGCCAAGTGCTGGGTAGCATGAACACTGAAGCTTTCTTT.

As concerns this clonotype: As the CDR3 is not closed by the conserved phenylalanine or tryptophan, this likely results from a read error. V usage is TRBV5-1 and J usage is TRBJ1-1; D uncertain. Per the germline V gene, CDR1 is SGHRS and CDR2 is YFSETQ. The CDR3 runs 13 residues. In nucleotides, the CDR3 is TGTGCCAGCAGCGGGCCGTCGAACACTGAAGCTTTCCTT. This translates into CASSGPSNTEAFL.

This clonotype appeared a few times. The chain has TRBV20-1 and TRBJ2-2; D gene ambiguous. V lost 5 bases to trimming and J lost 4 bases, with 8 bases between them. The CDR3 is 12 amino acids. In germline, CDR1 is DFQATT, CDR2 SNEGSKA (reference sequence). This chain's CDR3 is CSAAGITGELFF. CDR3 nucleotides: TGCAGTGCTGCAGGAATCACCGGGGAGCTGTTTTTT.

This clonotype was found many times. The gene calls are TRBV19 and TRBJ1-1; D unclear. There are 11 residues in the CDR3. CDR1 and CDR2 (germline): LNHDA, SQIVND (reference sequence). Trimming shortened V by 11 bases and J by 2 bases, and 9 bases separated the two germline ends. CDR3 loop: CASRFNTEAFF. CDR3 coding DNA: TGTGCCTCCCGTTTTAACACTGAAGCTTTCTTT.

Points on this clonotype: This may arise from a read error, as a much more abundant clone is one base away. This chain connects TRBV7-9 to TRBJ2-5; D is unresolved. V lost 1 base and J 4 bases, leaving 7 bases between the germline ends. The CDR3 sequence is 13 residues long. CDR1 is SEHNR, CDR2 FQNEAQ, per germline (reference sequence). The CDR3 spells CASSLVGIETQYF. The CDR3 DNA reads as TGTGCCAGCAGCTTAGTGGGGATAGAGACCCAGTACTTC.

This chain joins TRBV28 and TRBJ2-5, with D unresolved. This CDR3 has 16 residues. CDR1 is MDHEN, CDR2 SYDVKM, per germline. The V and J ends lost 0 bases and 2 bases respectively, with 13 bases between them. As DNA, the CDR3 is TGTGCCAGCAGTTTATGGTCCAGCTTTGGACAAGAGACCCAGTACTTC. Its protein is CASSLWSSFGQETQYF.

The V call is TRBV2, the J call TRBJ2-7, with 9 bases aligning to TRBD2. V lost 8 bases, J lost 1 base, and 3 bases stayed unmatched. This CDR3 comprises 13 residues. Germline assignment: CDR1 SNHLY and CDR2 FYNNEI. Here the CDR3 DNA reads TGTGCCAGCTCGCGGGAGGGATCCTACGAGCAGTACTTC. Translating gives CASSREGSYEQYF.

This clonotype appeared many times. V and J are TRBV10-3 and TRBJ2-2, with 9 bases aligning to TRBD2. Looked up from germline, CDR1 is ENHRY and CDR2 is SYGVKD. Trimming took 8 bases from V and 3 from J; bases not matched to a gene: 1. There are 13 residues in the CDR3. Here the CDR3 DNA reads TGTGCCATCCGCGGGAGGGACACCGGGGAGCTGTTTTTT. Protein sequence: CAIRGRDTGELFF.

The genes are TRBV11-2 and TRBJ2-7; the match to TRBD2 covers 9 bases. The V gene end was trimmed by 8 bases and the J gene end by 4 bases; junction bases not matched to a gene: 12. CDR1 and CDR2 from the germline V gene are SGHAT and FQNNGV. This CDR3 has 15 residues. This CDR3 reads CASLALRAGGYEQYF. The CDR3 bases are TGTGCCAGCTTAGCGCTTCGAGCGGGGGGATACGAGCAGTACTTC.

The V and J genes are TRBV19 and TRBJ2-6; TRBD1 matches at 7 bases. Per germline, CDR1 LNHDA and CDR2 SQIVND (reference sequence). J was trimmed by 1 base and V by 9 bases; bases with no gene match: 9. The CDR3 spans 16 residues. The CDR3 reads CASHPPRGSGANVLTF. In DNA form, the CDR3 reads TGTGCCAGCCATCCCCCCAGGGGGTCTGGGGCCAACGTCCTGACTTTC.

This clonotype has at least ten counts. The chain links TRBV2 to TRBJ2-7; the D gene is possibly TRBD2 (6 bases). This CDR3 spans 13 amino acids. The ends were cut back, 7 bases at V and 1 base at J, with 11 bases in the middle. CDR1 is SNHLY and CDR2 is FYNNEI in the germline V gene. Here the CDR3 reads CASMGEESYEQYF. The CDR3 DNA is TGTGCCAGCATGGGGGAGGAATCCTACGAGCAGTACTTC.

In nucleotides, the CDR3 is TGTGCCAGCGTGGGGGTTACGGATAATTCACCCCTCCACTTT. This codes for CASVGVTDNSPLHF. This rearrangement joins TRBV2 to TRBJ1-6; D perhaps matches TRBD1 (5 bases). CDR3 size: 14 residues. Trimming shortened V by 8 bases and J by 5 bases, and 13 bases separated the two germline ends. Germline CDR1 and CDR2: SNHLY and FYNNEI.